The next 4 T cell receptor beta chains were all read from a single sample in a study of tissue T cells after allogeneic stem cell transplantation. Indicated time point: mouse harvest day 7 after allogeneic transplant. Tail vein injection delivered 10^7 T-cell-depleted bone marrow cells and 10^6 splenic CD5+ T cells. This table comes from immunoSEQ multiplex PCR, and its TCRdb copy is limited to in-frame clones, with some not included. Here the sample spans approximately 8,500 clones, 35% to 50% being singletons. The sequencing sample was made of skin. All receptors derive from a female BALB/c mouse given C57BL/6 T cells with graft-versus-host disease after an allogeneic hematopoietic cell transplant.

Details on this clone: All gene names here are mouse names. The DNA ends 1 residue before the CDR3 does, and the rest of the CDR3 is filled in from the germline J gene. V is TRBV13-2 and J is TRBJ1-4, with D unresolved. V gave up 2 bases and J gave up 1 base, with 3 bases separating them. The germline V gene encodes CDR1 NNHNN and CDR2 SYGAGS (reference sequence). The CDR3 covers 13 residues. The covered CDR3 bases are TGTGCCAGCGGTGACAGTTCCAACGAAAGATTATTT. Its translation is CASGDSSNERLF. In full, the CDR3 is CASGDSSNERLFF.

As regards this clone: Genes and germline are mouse. The covered CDR3 bases are TGTGCCAGCTCTCACGTCCCTAACTCCGACTACACC. Translating it yields CASSHVPNSDYT. The whole CDR3 is CASSHVPNSDYTF. The rearrangement links TRBV12-1 to TRBJ1-2; D is unclear. The read ends 1 residue early relative to the CDR3; the germline J gene fills the gap. The germline V gene has CDR1 SGHSN and CDR2 HYEKVE. Trimming cost V 2 bases and J 2 bases, with 8 bases left between them. The CDR3 contains 13 residues.

In its sample, this clone is medium-sized. The genes are named according to mouse. The read ends 1 residue shy of where the CDR3 ends; the end is completed using the germline J gene. Other nucleotide sequences from this sample produce the same CDR3. The chain is built from TRBV26 and TRBJ1-2, with no clear D. This CDR3 has 13 residues. V was pared by 0 bases and J by 0 bases, with 2 bases between. Per the germline V gene, CDR1 is KGHPV and CDR2 is FQNQEV (reference sequence). The CDR3 loop is CASSLSANSDYTF. CDR3 DNA (partial): TGTGCCAGCAGTCTGTCGGCAAACTCCGACTACACC.

This clone was seen only once. Genes and germline come from the mouse. The CDR3 end lies 1 residue beyond the end of the read and is filled in from the germline J gene. This sequence joins TRBV19 and TRBJ2-3; TRBD2 matches at 7 bases. The CDR3 consists of 13 residues. The ends lost 6 bases at V and 0 bases at J; junction bases unmatched: 1. Germline CDR1 and CDR2: FNHDT and SITEND (reference sequence). The CDR3 region is CASKTGSAETLYF. CDR3 DNA (partial): TGTGCCAGCAAGACTGGGAGTGCAGAAACGCTGTAT.